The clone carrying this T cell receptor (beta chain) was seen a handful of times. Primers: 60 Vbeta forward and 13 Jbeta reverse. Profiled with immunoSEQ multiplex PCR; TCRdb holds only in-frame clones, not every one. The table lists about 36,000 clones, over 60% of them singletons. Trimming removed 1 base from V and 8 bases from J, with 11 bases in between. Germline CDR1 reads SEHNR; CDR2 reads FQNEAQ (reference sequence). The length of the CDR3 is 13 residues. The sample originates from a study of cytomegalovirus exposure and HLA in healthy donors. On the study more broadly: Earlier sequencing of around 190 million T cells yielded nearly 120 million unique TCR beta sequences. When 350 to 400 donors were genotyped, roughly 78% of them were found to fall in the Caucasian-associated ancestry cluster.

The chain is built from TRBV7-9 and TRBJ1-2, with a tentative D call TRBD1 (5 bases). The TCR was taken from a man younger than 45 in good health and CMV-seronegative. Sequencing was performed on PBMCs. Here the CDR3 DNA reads TGTGCCAGCAGCTTAGACAGGTTCATGGGCTACACCTTC. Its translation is CASSLDRFMGYTF. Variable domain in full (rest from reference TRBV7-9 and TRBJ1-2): DTGVSQNPRHKITKRGQNVTFRCDPISEHNRLYWYRQTLGQGPEFLTYFQNEAQLEKSRLLSDRFSAERPKGSFSTLEIQRTEQGDSAMYLCASSLDRFMGYTFGSGTRLTVV.